A single sample is the source of the 17 T cell receptor beta chains below, sequenced in a study of OX40 agonist ivuxolimab in advanced cancers. Using immunoSEQ multiplex PCR, the repertoire was profiled, and TCRdb retains in-frame clones only, with some absent. The sample has about 83,000 clones, 65% to 90% seen once. The material sequenced was CD4+ or CD8+ T cells sorted from blood, taken in a trial of the OX40 agonist ivuxolimab. The receptors derive from an adult with an advanced solid tumor such as melanoma, head and neck, liver or kidney cancer.

V is TRBV7-8 and J is TRBJ2-2; 11 positions agree with TRBD1. The CDR3 is 16 residues long. J lost 3 bases, V lost 5 bases, and 5 bases had no gene match. Germline lookup yields CDR1 SGHVS and CDR2 FQNEAQ. CDR3 nucleotides: TGTGCCAGCAGCCCCCGGGACAGGGGGGACACCGGGGAGCTGTTTTTT. Translating it yields CASSPRDRGDTGELFF. The whole variable domain, remainder taken from reference TRBV7-8 and TRBJ2-2, is GAGVSQSPRYKVAKRGQDVALRCDPISGHVSLFWYQQALGQGPEFLTYFQNEAQLDKSGLPSDRFFAERPEGSVSTLKIQRTQQEDSAVYLCASSPRDRGDTGELFFGEGSRLTVL.

V gene TRBV5-6 combines with J gene TRBJ2-1; D may match TRBD1 or TRBD2 (5 bases each). V was cut by 0 bases and J by 6 bases, with 13 bases left in between. The germline CDR1 and CDR2 sequences are SGHDT and YYEEEE. This CDR3 has 15 residues. The CDR3 here is CASSLVTGLGNEQFF. The CDR3 nucleotides read TGTGCCAGCAGCTTGGTAACGGGGCTGGGCAATGAGCAGTTCTTC.

This clone was observed a few times. The V gene is TRBV7-9, the J gene TRBJ2-1; D might be TRBD2 (6 bases). V was shortened by 3 bases and J by 0 bases, with 15 bases between the two germline ends. The germline gives CDR1 SEHNR, CDR2 FQNEAQ (reference sequence). The CDR3 consists of 17 residues. CDR3 DNA sequence: TGTGCCAGCAGCTTCGGGGGAGGTTTCAGCTCCTACAATGAGCAGTTCTTC. Protein product: CASSFGGGFSSYNEQFF.

The chain is built from TRBV9 and TRBJ2-6, with D perhaps matching TRBD1 (6 bases). V lost 0 bases to trimming and J lost 4 bases, with 8 bases between them. Looked up from germline, CDR1 is SGDLS and CDR2 is YYNGEE. The CDR3 spans 15 residues. For the CDR3, the DNA is TGTGCCAGCAGCGTAGGGGGGCAAGGGGCCAACGTCCTGACTTTC. Translating it yields CASSVGGQGANVLTF.

The gene calls are TRBV7-9 and TRBJ1-6; possible D gene TRBD1, 5 bases. CDR3 length: 15 residues. Germline CDR1 is SEHNR and CDR2 is FQNEAQ (reference sequence). V gave up 4 bases and J gave up 5 bases, with 12 bases separating them. For the CDR3, the DNA is TGTGCCAGCAGCTCCCGGGACGGCGATAATTCACCCCTCCACTTT. This encodes CASSSRDGDNSPLHF.

This chain links TRBV10-3 with TRBJ2-7; 7 positions agree with TRBD1. The CDR3 length is 13 residues. Germline CDR1 ENHRY, CDR2 SYGVKD. The V segment lost 4 bases and the J segment 2 bases; nucleotides outside the gene matches: 2. CDR3: CAISGQGTYEQYF. CDR3 nucleotides: TGTGCCATCAGTGGACAGGGTACCTACGAGCAGTACTTC.

With regard to this clone: At the DNA level, this CDR3 is encoded by other sequences in the same sample as well. The V gene is TRBV30, the J gene TRBJ1-6; 9 nucleotides align to TRBD1. CDR1 GTSNPN and CDR2 SVGIG come from the germline V gene (reference sequence). The trim removed 1 base at V and 8 bases at J, leaving 3 bases unmatched. CDR3 size: 14 residues. The CDR3 spells CAWSARQGDSPLHF. The DNA of the CDR3 is TGTGCCTGGAGTGCACGACAGGGGGATTCACCCCTCCACTTT. Based on the CDR3 plus reference TRBV30 and TRBJ1-6, the full variable domain is SQTIHQWPATLVQPVGSPLSLECTVEGTSNPNLYWYRQAAGRGLQLLFYSVGIGQISSEVPQNLSASRPQDRQFILSSKKLLLSDSGFYLCAWSARQGDSPLHFGNGTRLTVT.

This clone was observed a single time. This sequence joins TRBV5-6 and TRBJ2-4, with 7 bases that match TRBD1. The CDR3 is made up of 13 amino acids. CDR1 is SGHDT, CDR2 YYEEEE, per germline. J gave up 6 bases and V 2 bases, and 2 bases lay outside the gene matches. This CDR3 reads CASSFRDRNIQYF. For the CDR3, the DNA is TGTGCCAGCAGCTTCCGGGACAGAAACATTCAGTACTTC.

The CDR3 region has the DNA TGTGCCAGCACTACTCTTCAGGCCTCCTACGAGCAGTACTTC. This translates into CASTTLQASYEQYF. The V call is TRBV28, the J call TRBJ2-7; D remains unclear. Germline assignment: CDR1 MDHEN and CDR2 SYDVKM. Trimming shortened V by 7 bases and J by 0 bases, and 13 bases separated the two germline ends. The CDR3 runs 14 residues.

The V and J genes are TRBV25-1 and TRBJ2-7, with 7 bases fitting TRBD1. The CDR3 totals 16 residues. CDR1 is MGHDK and CDR2 is SYGVNS in the germline V gene. Trimming at V came to 4 bases and at J to 2 bases, leaving 11 bases not matched to a gene. The CDR3 sequence is CASSGLPGQVPYEQYF. In DNA, the CDR3 is TGTGCCAGCAGTGGGCTGCCCGGACAGGTACCCTACGAGCAGTACTTC.

The chain has TRBV6-5 and TRBJ1-5; D unclear. There are 15 residues in the CDR3. Germline CDR1 reads MNHEY; CDR2 reads SVGAGI. Between the trimmed V and J ends, which lost 2 bases and 1 base, there was a span of 9 bases. Here the CDR3 reads CASSYEEGSNQPQHF. The CDR3 DNA sequence: TGTGCCAGCAGTTACGAAGAGGGAAGCAATCAGCCCCAGCATTTT.

The chain links TRBV6-4 to TRBJ2-1; 11 nucleotides match TRBD2. This CDR3 is built from 15 residues. Germline loops: CDR1 MRHNA, CDR2 SNTAGT. Trimming took 5 bases from V and 6 from J; bases not matched to a gene: 6. CDR3 DNA: TGTGCCAGCAGTCGTAGCGGGGGGGCCCCCAATGAGCAGTTCTTC. Encoded protein: CASSRSGGAPNEQFF.

CDR3 loop: CASSRTSGGLGETQYF. The CDR3 region has the DNA TGTGCCAGCAGCCGGACTAGCGGGGGGCTAGGGGAGACCCAGTACTTC. The V gene is TRBV2, the J gene TRBJ2-5, with 14 bases that match TRBD2. CDR3 length equals 16 residues. After removal of 6 bases from V and 5 bases from J, the junction contained 8 bases not matched to a gene. Germline V lookup: CDR1 SNHLY, CDR2 FYNNEI.

The rearrangement uses TRBV19 and TRBJ1-5, with 8 bases matching TRBD1. With 2 bases clipped from V and 6 bases from J, the junction kept 6 bases outside the gene matches. This CDR3 is 15 amino acids long. From germline, CDR1 is LNHDA and CDR2 SQIVND (reference sequence). The CDR3 coding sequence is TGTGCCAGTAGTATACGCCAGGGGGCGGGTCAGCCCCAGCATTTT. This translates into CASSIRQGAGQPQHF.

The chain couples TRBV7-2 to TRBJ2-2, with TRBD1 matching over 10 bases. Germline V gene sequence: CDR1 SGHTA, CDR2 FQGNSA. The ends lost 5 bases at V and 3 bases at J; junction bases unmatched: 6. CDR3 length: 16 residues. The CDR3: CASSLLDRGHTGELFF. CDR3 nucleotide sequence: TGTGCCAGCAGCCTTTTAGACAGGGGGCACACCGGGGAGCTGTTTTTT.

The chain joins TRBV7-3 to TRBJ2-5; 15 positions match TRBD2. Germline CDR1 and CDR2: SGHTA and FQGTGA. With V trimmed by 5 bases and J by 5 bases, 6 bases remained unmatched. This CDR3 spans 16 amino acids. The CDR3 is CASSPGLAGGEETQYF. The CDR3 DNA follows: TGTGCCAGCAGCCCGGGACTAGCGGGGGGAGAGGAGACCCAGTACTTC.

The chain recombines TRBV7-9 with TRBJ2-1, with no clear D. CDR3 length equals 17 residues. Germline V gene sequence: CDR1 SEHNR, CDR2 FQNEAQ (reference sequence). V lost 5 bases, J lost 0 bases, and 17 bases lay in between. This CDR3 is CASSPSRTTVSYNEQFF. The CDR3 DNA sequence: TGTGCCAGCAGCCCAAGCCGGACGACCGTCTCCTACAATGAGCAGTTCTTC. The full variable domain, completed using reference TRBV7-9 and TRBJ2-1, is DTGVSQNPRHKITKRGQNVTFRCDPISEHNRLYWYRQTLGQGPEFLTYFQNEAQLEKSRLLSDRFSAERPKGSFSTLEIQRTEQGDSAMYLCASSPSRTTVSYNEQFFGPGTRLTVL.